A single sample is the source of the 24 T cell receptor beta chains below, sequenced in a study of beta chain features in type 1 diabetes. Sequenced material consisted of expressed TCRB transcripts (all of the isolated RNA was reverse transcribed). Method: immunoSEQ multiplex PCR; TCRdb's copy keeps in-frame clones and lacks some. The data show 150,000 or so clones, approximately 12% seen once. Specimen: central memory CD4+ T cells from blood. The receptor set was obtained from a man aged 18 to 29 in good health.

CDR3 amino acids: CASRPAGLAANNEQFF. Here the CDR3 DNA reads TGTGCCAGCAGACCCGCCGGGCTAGCGGCAAACAATGAGCAGTTCTTC. The chain has TRBV7-2 and TRBJ2-1, with TRBD2 matching over 7 bases. Trimming took 6 bases from V and 5 from J; bases not matched to a gene: 13. Germline V lookup: CDR1 SGHTA, CDR2 FQGNSA. The CDR3 runs 16 residues.

The V call is TRBV28, the J call TRBJ2-3, with a weak D call TRBD1 (6 bases). V gave up 6 bases and J gave up 0 bases, with 13 bases separating them. The CDR3 length is 15 residues. The germline V gene encodes CDR1 MDHEN and CDR2 SYDVKM. CDR3 loop: CASRTGGSSTDTQYF. Here the CDR3 DNA reads TGTGCCAGCAGGACAGGCGGTTCTAGCACAGATACGCAGTATTTT.

The table lists this clone with a few counts. This chain links TRBV6-5 with TRBJ2-7, with 7 positions matching TRBD1. Germline-derived CDR1 and CDR2 are MNHEY and SVGAGI. The CDR3 contains 14 residues. V dropped 4 bases and J dropped 1; count of bases not matched to a gene: 4. CDR3 protein: CASSLSGGSYEQYF. CDR3 coding DNA: TGTGCCAGCAGTTTGTCAGGGGGTTCCTACGAGCAGTACTTC.

The CDR3 here is CASSPRTSGDTQYF. The CDR3 DNA sequence: TGCGCCAGCAGCCCCCGAACTAGCGGGGATACGCAGTATTTT. The chain joins TRBV5-1 to TRBJ2-3; 9 nucleotides align to TRBD2. CDR1 is SGHRS, CDR2 YFSETQ, per germline. The CDR3 runs 14 residues. V shed 4 bases, J shed 6 bases, and the junction held 6 bases outside the gene matches.

The J gene is TRBJ2-3, the V gene TRBV5-6; D not resolved. Germline values: CDR1 SGHDT, CDR2 YYEEEE. The CDR3 runs to 16 residues. Trimming shortened V by 0 bases and J by 2 bases, and 13 bases separated the two germline ends. The CDR3 DNA reads TGTGCCAGCAGCTTGGCCCTTAGAGCCAACACAGATACGCAGTATTTT. The encoded protein is CASSLALRANTDTQYF.

The chain joins TRBV7-2 to TRBJ2-7; D uncertain. The CDR3 is 12 residues long. V was cut by 2 bases and J by 6 bases, with 8 bases left in between. CDR1 and CDR2 from the germline V gene are SGHTA and FQGNSA. CDR3 in amino acids: CASSLTKTEQYF. CDR3 in DNA: TGTGCCAGCAGCTTAACGAAGACCGAGCAGTACTTC.

The chain is built from TRBV28 and TRBJ2-7; D remains unclear. The V end was cut by 8 bases, the J end by 3 bases, with 5 bases between. CDR1 MDHEN and CDR2 SYDVKM come from the germline V gene. The CDR3 loop spans 10 amino acids. The CDR3 spells CASGDYEQYF. CDR3 DNA sequence: TGTGCCAGCGGGGACTACGAGCAGTACTTC. The full variable domain, in which reference TRBV28 and TRBJ2-7 provide the parts outside the CDR3, is DVKVTQSSRYLVKRTGEKVFLECVQDMDHENMFWYRQDPGLGLRLIYFSYDVKMKEKGDIPEGYSVSREKKERFSLILESASTNQTSMYLCASGDYEQYFGPGTRLTVT.

This clone was seen more than once but under ten times. J is TRBJ1-3 and V is TRBV30; possible D gene TRBD1, 5 bases. CDR1 and CDR2 (germline): GTSNPN, SVGIG (reference sequence). V was shortened by 2 bases and J by 4 bases, with 15 bases between the two germline ends. This CDR3 contains 15 residues. CDR3 loop: CAWSRGELIGNTIYF. The CDR3 region has the DNA TGTGCCTGGAGTCGGGGGGAACTTATCGGAAACACCATATATTTT.

This clone was counted a few times. This chain connects TRBV30 to TRBJ1-1, with D possibly matching TRBD1 (6 bases). Germline V lookup: CDR1 GTSNPN, CDR2 SVGIG (reference sequence). V was cut by 2 bases and J by 1 base, with 14 bases left in between. The CDR3 length is 15 residues. The CDR3 region is CAWSIDGRGNTEAFF. CDR3 in DNA: TGTGCCTGGAGTATTGACGGCAGGGGGAACACTGAAGCTTTCTTT.

This clone has just a few counts. The chain combines TRBV30 with TRBJ1-1; TRBD1 is a possible D gene (5 bases). Trimming took off 7 bases at V and 3 bases at J, with 12 bases between the two ends. In germline, CDR1 is GTSNPN, CDR2 SVGIG (reference sequence). CDR3 size: 12 residues. CDR3 residues: CALKGVDTEAFF. The DNA of the CDR3 is TGTGCCTTAAAAGGGGTAGACACTGAAGCTTTCTTT.

This clone has more than one count but fewer than ten. This chain connects TRBV5-4 to TRBJ2-2; the D is unclear. CDR1 is SGHNT and CDR2 is YYREEE in the germline V gene (reference sequence). Trimming removed 0 bases from V and 4 bases from J, with 10 bases in between. The CDR3 is 15 residues long. CDR3: CASSLGRGSTGELFF. The CDR3, as DNA: TGTGCCAGCAGCTTGGGTCGAGGCAGCACCGGGGAGCTGTTTTTT.

This clone was detected a few times. This sequence joins TRBV19 and TRBJ1-1; TRBD1 might be the D (5 bases). Germline values: CDR1 LNHDA, CDR2 SQIVND (reference sequence). V was cut by 2 bases and J by 5 bases, with 15 bases left in between. CDR3 length equals 15 residues. CDR3 coding DNA: TGTGCCAGTAGTATAACGGGGATAGGGGAAACTGAAGCTTTCTTT. It translates to CASSITGIGETEAFF.

Regarding this clone: Other nucleotide sequences in the sample specify the same CDR3. The J gene is TRBJ1-4, the V gene TRBV5-1, with TRBD1 matching 10 bases. Trimming took 3 bases from V and 5 from J; bases not matched to a gene: 1. This CDR3 contains 14 residues. Germline V gene lookup returns CDR1 SGHRS and CDR2 YFSETQ. The CDR3 reads CASSSDRGNEKLFF. Here the CDR3 DNA reads TGCGCCAGCAGCTCGGACAGGGGGAATGAAAAACTGTTTTTT.

This clone was picked up a small number of times. The CDR3 here is CASGPGGGTGELFF. Written as DNA, the CDR3 is TGCGCCAGCGGCCCCGGGGGGGGCACCGGGGAGCTGTTTTTT. The chain employs TRBV5-1 and TRBJ2-2; 8 bases agree with TRBD2. The CDR3 extends over 14 amino acids. Germline CDR1 reads SGHRS; CDR2 reads YFSETQ. After removal of 7 bases from V and 4 bases from J, the junction contained 6 bases not matched to a gene.

This clone was recorded a few times. V usage is TRBV13 and J usage is TRBJ2-7, with a weak D call TRBD2 (6 bases). The V gene lost 2 bases and the J gene lost 3 bases, with 23 bases spanning the gap. CDR1 and CDR2 (germline): PRHDT, FYEKMQ (reference sequence). The CDR3 has 18 residues. In DNA, the CDR3 is TGTGCCAGCAGCTTAATGTCATCACAGGCCCTCGGGGGCTACGAGCAGTACTTC. Its translation: CASSLMSSQALGGYEQYF.

V usage is TRBV10-3 and J usage is TRBJ1-1, with a tentative D call TRBD1 (6 bases). The CDR3 has 12 residues. Germline CDR1 is ENHRY and CDR2 is SYGVKD. V was shortened by 4 bases and J by 5 bases, with 8 bases between the two germline ends. CDR3 sequence reads: CAISVGGTEAFF. As DNA, the CDR3 is TGTGCCATCAGTGTAGGGGGTACTGAAGCTTTCTTT.

The chain combines TRBV18 with TRBJ2-1; D tentatively fits TRBD1 or TRBD2 (5 bases each). Germline assignment: CDR1 KGHSH and CDR2 LQKENI. This CDR3 has 17 amino acids. The V gene lost 0 bases and the J gene lost 4 bases, with 16 bases spanning the gap. The CDR3: CASSPPRGAGLYNEQFF. For the CDR3, the DNA is TGTGCCAGCTCACCACCTCGGGGAGCAGGGCTTTACAATGAGCAGTTCTTC. The whole variable domain, filled in from reference TRBV18 and TRBJ2-1, reads NAGVMQNPRHLVRRRGQEARLRCSPMKGHSHVYWYRQLPEEGLKFMVYLQKENIIDESGMPKERFSAEFPKEGPSILRIQQVVRGDSAAYFCASSPPRGAGLYNEQFFGPGTRLTVL.

In this sample, this clone turned up a few times. The rearrangement joins TRBV5-4 to TRBJ2-1, with D tentatively TRBD2 (6 bases). Between the trimmed V and J ends, which lost 0 bases and 5 bases, there was a span of 9 bases. CDR3 length: 14 amino acids. Germline CDR1 SGHNT, CDR2 YYREEE (reference sequence). CDR3 nucleotides: TGTGCCAGCAGCTTGGCCGCGGGAAACAATGAGCAGTTCTTC. Translated: CASSLAAGNNEQFF.

This clone has only a few counts. The V call is TRBV6-1, the J call TRBJ2-5; no firm D call. The CDR3 runs to 11 residues. The V and J ends lost 6 bases and 2 bases respectively, with 4 bases between them. Germline values: CDR1 MNHNS, CDR2 SASEGT. The CDR3 coding sequence is TGTGCCAGCAGGGATCAAGAGACCCAGTACTTC. This translates into CASRDQETQYF.

The chain is built from TRBV7-9 and TRBJ2-5; D is perhaps TRBD1 (7 bases). This CDR3 has 18 amino acids. V gave up 2 bases and J gave up 3 bases, with 22 bases separating them. Germline V gives CDR1 SEHNR, CDR2 FQNEAQ (reference sequence). For the CDR3, the DNA is TGTGCCAGCAGCTTATTTAGGGGGGACAGCAGACGAAAAGAGACCCAGTACTTC. Protein sequence: CASSLFRGDSRRKETQYF.

This clone was counted a few times. The CDR3, as DNA: TGTGCCAGCAGCCAAGATTTGACTCGGCGGGCTACGCAGTATTTT. Residues: CASSQDLTRRATQYF. This chain connects TRBV4-2 to TRBJ2-3; the D gene is possibly TRBD2 (5 bases). V lost 0 bases, J lost 8 bases, and 15 bases lay in between. Germline CDR1 LGHNA, CDR2 YNFKEQ. CDR3 length: 15 amino acids.

This clone was seen a few times. The J gene is TRBJ2-3, the V gene TRBV29-1; D is ambiguous. V gave up 4 bases and J gave up 3 bases, with 14 bases separating them. In germline, CDR1 is SQVTM, CDR2 ANQGSEA. This CDR3 region has 14 residues. The DNA of the CDR3 is TGCAGCGTTGTAGGGCCGAGTAGAACAGATACGCAGTATTTT. Its protein product is CSVVGPSRTDTQYF.

The chain combines TRBV4-2 with TRBJ2-7; 7 bases align to TRBD2. Germline loops: CDR1 LGHNA, CDR2 YNFKEQ. Trimming removed 4 bases from V and 6 bases from J; junction bases left unmatched: 6. The CDR3 is 13 residues long. The CDR3: CASSRGGFGEQYF. CDR3 nucleotide sequence: TGTGCCAGCAGCCGGGGAGGGTTCGGCGAGCAGTACTTC.

This clone has ten or more counts. CDR3 loop: CASSFSAQGAVHF. CDR3 in DNA: TGTGCCAGCAGCTTCTCCGCACAGGGGGCTGTCCACTTT. The chain recombines TRBV7-9 with TRBJ1-6, with 9 bases identical to TRBD1. V shed 3 bases, J shed 17 bases, and the junction held 8 bases outside the gene matches. The CDR3 spans 13 residues. Germline V gene sequence: CDR1 SEHNR, CDR2 FQNEAQ (reference sequence).